This T cell receptor beta chain was obtained from a study of blood T cell repertoires in COVID-19. Background on the study: From the United States, Italy and Spain came samples of acute and convalescent COVID-19. PBMCs, B-cell-depleted T cells, or T cells provided the cDNA or gDNA that made up the material.

Authors' methods: Quantification of nucleated cells was approximated via reference gene primer amplification. Profiled with immunoSEQ multiplex PCR; TCRdb holds only in-frame clones, not every one. That table gives V, J and clone size, and the DNA gave D and trimming. The sample lists approximately 22,000 clones; 91% were seen once. This CDR3 spans 13 amino acids. Germline V gene lookup returns CDR1 LGHNA and CDR2 YSLEER. Trimming took 3 bases from V and 6 from J, leaving 11 bases between them. The receptor comes from a man aged 70-80 years with active COVID-19. Sequencing used peripheral blood. The V and J genes are TRBV4-3 and TRBJ1-1; maybe TRBD1 (5 bases). Written as DNA, the CDR3 is TGCGCCAGCAGCCAGGGGGGAATTTCTGAAGCTTTCTTT. This gives the protein CASSQGGISEAFF.